This T cell receptor beta chain is from a study of T cell responses to AZD1222 COVID-19 vaccine. Profiled with immunoSEQ multiplex PCR; TCRdb holds only in-frame clones, not every one. This sample has over 150,000 clones, with 88% found just once. Sequencing used peripheral blood, obtained 28 days after the second AZD1222 dose. This TCR came from an adult who received the AZD1222 COVID-19 vaccine.

In DNA, the CDR3 is TGTGCCAGCAGCTTGGTGGGCACGTTCACTGAAGCTTTCTTT. It encodes CASSLVGTFTEAFF. This chain links TRBV5-5 with TRBJ1-1; D is unclear. CDR1 is SGHKS and CDR2 is YYEKEE in the germline V gene (reference sequence). Trimming left V 0 bases short and J 4 bases short, with 10 bases between. The CDR3 is 14 residues long.